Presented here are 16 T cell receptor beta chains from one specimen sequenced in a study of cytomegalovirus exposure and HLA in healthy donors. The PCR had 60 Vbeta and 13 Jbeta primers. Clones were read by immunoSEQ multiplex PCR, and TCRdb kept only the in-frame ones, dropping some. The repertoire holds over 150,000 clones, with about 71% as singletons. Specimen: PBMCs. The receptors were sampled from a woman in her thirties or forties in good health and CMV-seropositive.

CDR3 amino acids: CASSLSGGGHNEQFF. DNA of the CDR3: TGTGCCAGCAGTTTGTCAGGTGGAGGGCACAATGAGCAGTTCTTC. The chain carries TRBV28 and TRBJ2-1; the D gene is possibly TRBD2 (6 bases). The CDR3 has 15 residues. Between the trimmed V and J ends, which lost 3 bases and 5 bases, there was a span of 14 bases. Germline V gene sequence: CDR1 MDHEN, CDR2 SYDVKM.

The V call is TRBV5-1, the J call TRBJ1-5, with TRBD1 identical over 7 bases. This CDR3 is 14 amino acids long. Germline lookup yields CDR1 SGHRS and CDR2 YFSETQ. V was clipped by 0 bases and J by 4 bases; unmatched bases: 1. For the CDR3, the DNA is TGCGCCAGCAGCTTGGGGGACAGAAATCAGCCCCAGCATTTT. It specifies CASSLGDRNQPQHF.

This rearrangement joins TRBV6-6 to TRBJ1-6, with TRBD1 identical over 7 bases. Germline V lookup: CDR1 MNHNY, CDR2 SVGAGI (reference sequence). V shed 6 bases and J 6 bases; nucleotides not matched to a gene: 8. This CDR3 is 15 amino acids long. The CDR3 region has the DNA TGTGCCAGCAGAAACGGGGACAGACCTAATTCACCCCTCCACTTT. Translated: CASRNGDRPNSPLHF.

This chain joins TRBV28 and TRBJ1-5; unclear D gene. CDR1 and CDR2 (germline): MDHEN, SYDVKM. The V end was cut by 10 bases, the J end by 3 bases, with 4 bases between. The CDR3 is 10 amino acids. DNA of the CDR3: TGTGCCACTAACAATCAGCCCCAGCATTTT. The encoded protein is CATNNQPQHF. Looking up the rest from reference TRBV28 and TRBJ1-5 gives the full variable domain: DVKVTQSSRYLVKRTGEKVFLECVQDMDHENMFWYRQDPGLGLRLIYFSYDVKMKEKGDIPEGYSVSREKKERFSLILESASTNQTSMYLCATNNQPQHFGDGTRLSIL.

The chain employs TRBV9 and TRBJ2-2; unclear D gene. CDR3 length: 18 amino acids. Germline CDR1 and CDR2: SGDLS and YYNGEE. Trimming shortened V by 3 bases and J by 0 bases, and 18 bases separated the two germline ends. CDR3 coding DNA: TGTGCCAGCAGCGCCCCCTTGGGCAGGATCGCGAACACCGGGGAGCTGTTTTTT. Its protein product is CASSAPLGRIANTGELFF.

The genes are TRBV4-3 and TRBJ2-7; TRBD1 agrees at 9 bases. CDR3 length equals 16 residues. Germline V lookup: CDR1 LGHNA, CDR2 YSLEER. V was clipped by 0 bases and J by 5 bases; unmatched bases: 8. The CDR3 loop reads CASSQDRGQGNDEQYF. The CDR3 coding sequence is TGCGCCAGCAGCCAAGATAGGGGACAGGGAAATGACGAGCAGTACTTC.

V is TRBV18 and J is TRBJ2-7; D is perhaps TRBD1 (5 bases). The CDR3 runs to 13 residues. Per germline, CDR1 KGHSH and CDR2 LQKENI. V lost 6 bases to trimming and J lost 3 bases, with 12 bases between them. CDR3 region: CASSQGRIYEQYF. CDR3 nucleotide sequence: TGTGCCAGCTCTCAGGGCCGCATCTACGAGCAGTACTTC.

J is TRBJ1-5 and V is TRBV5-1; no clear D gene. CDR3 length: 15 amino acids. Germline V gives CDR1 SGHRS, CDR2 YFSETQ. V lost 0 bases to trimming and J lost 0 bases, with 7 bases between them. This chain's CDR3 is CASSLDGNSNQPQHF. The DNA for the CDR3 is TGCGCCAGCAGCTTGGACGGGAATAGCAATCAGCCCCAGCATTTT.

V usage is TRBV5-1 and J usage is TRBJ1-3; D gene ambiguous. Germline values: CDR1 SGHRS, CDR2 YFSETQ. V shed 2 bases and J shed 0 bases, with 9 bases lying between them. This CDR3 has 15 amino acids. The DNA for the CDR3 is TGCGCCAGCAGCTTTGATGGCCCCTCTGGAAACACCATATATTTT. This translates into CASSFDGPSGNTIYF.

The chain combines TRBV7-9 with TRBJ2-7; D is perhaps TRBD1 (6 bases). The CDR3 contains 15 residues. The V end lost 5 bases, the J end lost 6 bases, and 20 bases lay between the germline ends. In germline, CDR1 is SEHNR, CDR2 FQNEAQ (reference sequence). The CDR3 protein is CASSPHTGISGEQYF. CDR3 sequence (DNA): TGTGCCAGCAGCCCCCATACAGGGATATCGGGCGAGCAGTACTTC.

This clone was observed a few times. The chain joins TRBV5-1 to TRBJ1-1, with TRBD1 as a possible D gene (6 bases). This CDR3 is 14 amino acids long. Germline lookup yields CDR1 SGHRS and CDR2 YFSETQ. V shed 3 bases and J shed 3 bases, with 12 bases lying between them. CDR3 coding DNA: TGCGCCAGCAGCTCAAGACCAGGGGACACTGAAGCTTTCTTT. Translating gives CASSSRPGDTEAFF.

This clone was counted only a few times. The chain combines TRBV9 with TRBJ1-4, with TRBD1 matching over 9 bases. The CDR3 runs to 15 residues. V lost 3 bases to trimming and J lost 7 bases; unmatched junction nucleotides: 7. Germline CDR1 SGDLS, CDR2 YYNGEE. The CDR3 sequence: CASSAGDRESEKLFF. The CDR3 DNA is TGTGCCAGCAGCGCAGGGGACAGGGAGAGTGAAAAACTGTTTTTT.

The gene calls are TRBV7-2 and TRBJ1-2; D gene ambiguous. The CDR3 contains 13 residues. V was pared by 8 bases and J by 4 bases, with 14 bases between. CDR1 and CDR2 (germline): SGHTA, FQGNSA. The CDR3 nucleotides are TGTGCCAGCTGGACCCTAGGAGGCTATGGCTACACCTTC. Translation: CASWTLGGYGYTF. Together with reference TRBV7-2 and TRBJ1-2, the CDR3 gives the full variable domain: GAGVSQSPSNKVTEKGKDVELRCDPISGHTALYWYRQSLGQGLEFLIYFQGNSAPDKSGLPSDRFSAERTGGSVSTLTIQRTQQEDSAVYLCASWTLGGYGYTFGSGTRLTVV.

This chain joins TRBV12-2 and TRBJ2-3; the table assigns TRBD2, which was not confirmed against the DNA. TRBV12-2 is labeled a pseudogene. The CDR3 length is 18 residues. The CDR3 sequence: CASRLGGGLAGGPDTQYF. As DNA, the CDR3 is TGTGCAAGTCGCTTAGGGGGAGGGTTAGCGGGAGGGCCTGATACGCAGTATTTT.

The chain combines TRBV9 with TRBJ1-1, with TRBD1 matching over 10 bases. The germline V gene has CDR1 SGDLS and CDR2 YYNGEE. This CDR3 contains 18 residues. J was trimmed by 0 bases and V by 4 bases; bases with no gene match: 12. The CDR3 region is CASSTGTGAEPMNTEAFF. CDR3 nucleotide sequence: TGTGCCAGCAGCACAGGGACAGGGGCTGAACCCATGAACACTGAAGCTTTCTTT.

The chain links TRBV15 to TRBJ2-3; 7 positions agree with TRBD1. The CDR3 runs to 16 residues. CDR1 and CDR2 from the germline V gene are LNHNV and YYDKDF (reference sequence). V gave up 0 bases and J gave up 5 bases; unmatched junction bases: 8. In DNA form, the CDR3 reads TGTGCCACCAGCAGAGAAGGGGGCAGGTTGGGAGATACGCAGTATTTT. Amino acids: CATSREGGRLGDTQYF.